This entry concerns a single TCR beta chain. The antigen is not known. Relative to the germline gene, one junction end is altered; a read error may explain this. Using RNA template, CDR3s of TCR alpha and beta were amplified with iRepertoire arm-PCR. Using its own MiXCR run on the multiplex PCR reads, TCRdb lists one record per CDR3 protein. Of under 200,000 distinct CDR3 sequences in the sample, about 40% are singletons; the top ten hold 4% to 6.5%. The data belong to a study of glioma-infiltrating T cells. Germline V gene sequence: CDR1 SQVTM, CDR2 ANQGSEA. The CDR3 spans 13 residues. Regarding the study as a whole: Gliomas, especially low-grade, showed above-expected tissue-blood divergence; non-neoplastic patients showed below.

The chain has TRBV29-1 and TRBJ2-7; TRBD2 agrees at 8 bases. The receptor comes from a human donor with low-grade glioma or glioblastoma, undergoing nonglioma brain surgery, or in good health (not recorded which). The sample comprised glioma tissue, nonneoplastic brain tissue, or PBMCs (not recorded which). The CDR3, as DNA: TGCGGCGTTGAGGGACTAGGTACCTACGAGCAGTACTTC. Protein: CGVEGLGTYEQYF.